The 4 T cell receptor beta chains presented below share a single source sample, sequenced in a study of CD8+CD57+ T cells in acquired aplastic anemia. Genomic DNA acted as the template from which TCR beta VDJ combination and CDR3 sequence profiling were carried out. MiXCR, applied by TCRdb to the reads, yields one record per CDR3 protein. The sample holds 150,000 to 180,000 distinct CDR3 sequences, over 50% seen once. Patients included in sequencing had previously demonstrated CD8+CD57+ cell expansion by flow cytometry. Sequencing used sorted CD4+, CD8+, or CD8+CD57+ T cells (not recorded which) from PBMCs. The receptors were gathered from a human donor with aplastic anemia.

The rearrangement uses TRBV7-9 and TRBJ2-1; no definite D call. The V and J ends lost 6 bases and 7 bases respectively, with 7 bases between them. Germline V gives CDR1 SEHNR, CDR2 FQNEAQ (reference sequence). This CDR3 is 11 amino acids long. Here the CDR3 DNA reads TGTGCCAGCAGACCGGTGAATGAGCAGTTCTTC. This encodes CASRPVNEQFF.

V and J are TRBV4-3 and TRBJ2-2, with a tentative D call TRBD1 (5 bases). The length of the CDR3 is 14 residues. Germline V gene sequence: CDR1 LGHNA, CDR2 YSLEER. Trimming left V 0 bases short and J 5 bases short, with 7 bases between. Written as DNA, the CDR3 is TGCGCCAGCAGCCAAGACAGGGTAACCGGGGAGCTGTTTTTT. Protein: CASSQDRVTGELFF.

This chain links TRBV5-4 with TRBJ2-7; maybe TRBD2 (6 bases). Trimming left V 2 bases short and J 0 bases short, with 9 bases between. The CDR3 extends over 14 amino acids. Germline CDR1 reads SGHNT; CDR2 reads YYREEE (reference sequence). DNA for the CDR3: TGTGCCAGCAGCTTTGATAGCGGCTCCTACGAGCAGTACTTC. Translated: CASSFDSGSYEQYF.

This clonotype was counted at least ten times. The chain combines TRBV24-1 with TRBJ1-2; possibly TRBD1 for D (6 bases). The germline V and J ends were trimmed by 1 base and 8 bases, with 10 bases remaining between them. Germline V gene lookup returns CDR1 KGHDR and CDR2 SFDVKD. This CDR3 region has 13 residues. The CDR3 here is CATSDFGGQGYTF. In nucleotides, the CDR3 is TGTGCCACCAGTGATTTCGGGGGCCAGGGCTACACCTTC.